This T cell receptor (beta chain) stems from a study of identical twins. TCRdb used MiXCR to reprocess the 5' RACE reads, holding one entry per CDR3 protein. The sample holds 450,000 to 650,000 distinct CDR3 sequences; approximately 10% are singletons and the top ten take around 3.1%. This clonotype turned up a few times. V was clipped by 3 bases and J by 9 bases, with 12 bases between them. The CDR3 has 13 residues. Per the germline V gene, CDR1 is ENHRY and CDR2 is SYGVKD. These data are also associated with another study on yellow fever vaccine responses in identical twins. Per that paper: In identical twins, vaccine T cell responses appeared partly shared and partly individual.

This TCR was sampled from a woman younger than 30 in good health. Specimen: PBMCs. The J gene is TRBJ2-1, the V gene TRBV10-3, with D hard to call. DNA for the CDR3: TGTGCCATCAGTGACCATAAAGGCGGTGAGCAGTTCTTC. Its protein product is CAISDHKGGEQFF.